This TCR beta chain was sequenced during a study of cytomegalovirus exposure and HLA in healthy donors. Whole-study findings and limits: Most observed TCR sequences were rare, whereas some public TCRs were detected in many donors. In an earlier analysis, most TCR beta V segments were productive about 87% or about 30% of the time. Association with HLA alleles at 0.05 false discovery rate was found for around 17,000 TCR beta sequences in a later analysis.

The CDR3 length is 13 residues. V was shortened by 0 bases and J by 5 bases, with 7 bases between the two germline ends. Germline V CDR1 and CDR2: LNHNV, YYDKDF (reference sequence). Comment on this clone: Antigen specificity is unknown.

PCR involved 60 Vbeta and 13 Jbeta primers. Sequenced by immunoSEQ multiplex PCR; TCRdb stores in-frame clones only, minus some. Among 100,000 to 150,000 clones, more than 55% were seen once, and the ten largest hold 1.5% to 1.7%. The chain recombines TRBV15 with TRBJ1-1, with a weak D call TRBD1 (5 bases). The sample was PBMCs. This receptor was obtained from a man between 18 and 29 years old in good health and CMV-seronegative. The CDR3 loop is CATSREKGTEAFF. CDR3 bases: TGTGCCACCAGCAGAGAAAAGGGGACTGAAGCTTTCTTT.